Sequencing of this T cell receptor beta chain was carried out in a study of OX40 agonist ivuxolimab in advanced cancers. Study-level background: Participants averaged about 60 years of age (range about 23 to 90) and were about 85% male.

Per the germline V gene, CDR1 is SNHLY and CDR2 is FYNNEI. The CDR3 contains 13 residues. The junction had 2 bases not matched to a gene; V was cut back by 7 bases and J by 0 bases. Study-level results: Both blood CD4+ and CD8+ T cells showed clonal growth by week 6 at 0.1 to 3.0 mg/kg.

Some clones are missing from TCRdb's copy, which holds only in-frame ones; the method was immunoSEQ multiplex PCR. The sample shows under 40,000 clones, about three quarters of them seen only once. Note on this clone: The antigen is not known.

The specimen comprised CD4+ or CD8+ T cells sorted from blood, sampled in a trial of the OX40 agonist ivuxolimab. The origin of this receptor is an adult with an advanced solid tumor such as melanoma, head and neck, liver or kidney cancer. V gene TRBV2 combines with J gene TRBJ1-1; 7 bases align to TRBD1. The CDR3 DNA reads as TGTGCCAGCAAGGGGGCGGTGAACACTGAAGCTTTCTTT. Translating gives CASKGAVNTEAFF.